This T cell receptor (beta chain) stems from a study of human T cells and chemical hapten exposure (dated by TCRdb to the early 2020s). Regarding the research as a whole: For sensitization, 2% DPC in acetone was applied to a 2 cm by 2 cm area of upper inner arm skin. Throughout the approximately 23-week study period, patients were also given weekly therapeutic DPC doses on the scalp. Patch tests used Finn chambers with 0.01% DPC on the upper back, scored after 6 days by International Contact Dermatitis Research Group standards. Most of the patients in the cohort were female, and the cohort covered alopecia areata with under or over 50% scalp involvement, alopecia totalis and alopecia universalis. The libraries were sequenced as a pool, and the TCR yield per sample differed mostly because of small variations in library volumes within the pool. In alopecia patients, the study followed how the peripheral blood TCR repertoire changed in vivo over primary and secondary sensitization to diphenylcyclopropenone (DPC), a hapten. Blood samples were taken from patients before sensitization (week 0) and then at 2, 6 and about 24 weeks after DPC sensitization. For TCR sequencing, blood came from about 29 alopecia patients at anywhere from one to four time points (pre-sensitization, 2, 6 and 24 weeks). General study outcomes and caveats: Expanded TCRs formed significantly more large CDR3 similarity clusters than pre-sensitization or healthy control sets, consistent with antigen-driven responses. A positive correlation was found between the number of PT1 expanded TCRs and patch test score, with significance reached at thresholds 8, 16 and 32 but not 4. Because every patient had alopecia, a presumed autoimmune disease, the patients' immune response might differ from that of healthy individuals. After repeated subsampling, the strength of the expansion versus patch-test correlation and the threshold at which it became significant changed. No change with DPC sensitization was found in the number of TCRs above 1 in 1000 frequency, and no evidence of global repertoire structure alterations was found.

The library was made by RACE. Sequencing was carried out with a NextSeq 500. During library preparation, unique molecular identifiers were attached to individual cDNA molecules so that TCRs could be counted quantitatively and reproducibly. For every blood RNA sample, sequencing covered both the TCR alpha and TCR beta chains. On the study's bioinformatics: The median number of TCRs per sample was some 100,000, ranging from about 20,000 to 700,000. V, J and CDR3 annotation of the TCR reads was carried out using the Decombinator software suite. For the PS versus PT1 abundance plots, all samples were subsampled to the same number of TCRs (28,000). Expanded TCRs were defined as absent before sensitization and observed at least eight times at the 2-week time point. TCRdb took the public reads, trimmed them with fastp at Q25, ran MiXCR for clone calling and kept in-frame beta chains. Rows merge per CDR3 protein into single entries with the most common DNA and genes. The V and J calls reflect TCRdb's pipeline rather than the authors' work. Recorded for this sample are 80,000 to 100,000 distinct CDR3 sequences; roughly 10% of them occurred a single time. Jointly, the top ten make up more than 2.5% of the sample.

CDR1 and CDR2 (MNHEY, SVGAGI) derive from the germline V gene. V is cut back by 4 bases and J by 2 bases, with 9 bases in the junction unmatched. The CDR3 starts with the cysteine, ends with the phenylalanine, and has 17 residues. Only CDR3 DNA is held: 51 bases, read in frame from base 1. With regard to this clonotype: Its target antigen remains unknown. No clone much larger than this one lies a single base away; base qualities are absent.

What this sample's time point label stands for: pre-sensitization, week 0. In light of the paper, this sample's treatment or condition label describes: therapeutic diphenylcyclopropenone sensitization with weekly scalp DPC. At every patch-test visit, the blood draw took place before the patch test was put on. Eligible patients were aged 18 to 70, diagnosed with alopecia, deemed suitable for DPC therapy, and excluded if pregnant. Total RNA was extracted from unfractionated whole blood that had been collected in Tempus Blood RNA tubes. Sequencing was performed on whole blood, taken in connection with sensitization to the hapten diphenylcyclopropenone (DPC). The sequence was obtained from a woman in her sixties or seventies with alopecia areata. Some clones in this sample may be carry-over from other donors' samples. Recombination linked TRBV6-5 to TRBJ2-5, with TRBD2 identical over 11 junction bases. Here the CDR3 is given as CASSSTSGVKLQETQYF. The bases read TGTGCCAGCAGTTCGACTAGCGGGGTGAAACTACAAGAGACCCAGTACTTC.